This TCR beta chain was captured in a study of Ad26.COV2.S vaccination and SARS-CoV-2 variants listed by TCRdb under 2021. With respect to the entire study: Donors in the vaccine arm were drawn from COV1001, a phase I-IIa trial of Ad26.COV2.S in healthy adults that was multicentre, randomized, double-blind and placebo-controlled. Dosing of Ad26.COV2.S was intramuscular, at either 5x10^10 or 1x10^11 viral particles, delivered as one shot or as two shots spaced 56 days apart. Participants in the trial were split at random into five groups of five each, receiving low-dose or high-dose Ad26.COV2.S once or twice, or else placebo on both occasions. A total of approximately 32 samples were included in the TCR-sequenced set, comprising about 20 Ad26.COV2.S vaccine recipients, 5 placebo recipients and 8 SARS-CoV-2 convalescent individuals. TCRbeta repertoire sequencing was used to assess the specificity and breadth of SARS-CoV-2-reactive T cell receptors after Ad26.COV2.S vaccination. Investigators did not know the trial group allocation while performing experiments and assessing outcomes.

The germline ends are 9 bases apart after V is trimmed by 2 bases and J by 5 bases. The CDR3, from cysteine to phenylalanine, totals 14 residues. Here the CDR3 DNA is all that survives: 42 bases in frame from base 1. Per the germline V gene (reference sequence), MNHNY is the CDR1 and SVGAGI is the CDR2. On this clone: No cognate antigen has been identified for it. Base qualities are missing; no much larger clone stands one base away.

Sample treatment or condition, as interpreted from the label and publication: about 20 received Ad26.COV2.S at low or high dose, single or two shots; about 5 received placebo; per-sample allocation not given. For vaccine and placebo recipients, repertoires were sequenced using samples collected on day 63 after the first injection. Cohort 1b enrolled 20 to 30 adults aged 18-55 years at a single site in Boston, USA, between 29 July and 7 August 2020. As a vaccine, Ad26.COV2.S was a replication-incompetent adenovirus type 26 vector that expressed a prefusion-stabilized SARS-CoV-2 spike protein derived from the original Wuhan strain. General conclusions and limits of the study: Comparing responses between vaccine doses or regimens was not something the study was powered to do. Non-spike TCR breadth was comparable between vaccine and placebo recipients, consistent with the vaccine containing only spike. It was noted by the authors that total T cell responses may have been underestimated by the TCR breadth and depth analyses. Higher spike-specific TCR breadth was observed in Ad26.COV2.S recipients than in placebo recipients (P = 0.0014). Substantial breadth of spike-specific CD8+ and CD4+ T cell responses was reported after vaccination.

The immunoSEQ Assay was the method used to sequence TCRbeta CDR3 regions. After extraction, genomic DNA underwent amplification by bias-controlled multiplex PCR, followed by high-throughput sequencing. The paper's data handling went like this. To quantify the absolute abundance of every unique TCRbeta CDR3 region, sequences were collapsed and filtered. Usable DNA was measured by amplifying reference genes present in all nucleated cells, and TCRbeta template counts were normalized to that usable DNA to estimate T cell fraction. Repertoire TCRs were annotated as SARS-CoV-2-specific by exact matching of V gene, CDR3 amino acid sequence and J gene to a known reactive TCR set. The reference SARS-CoV-2 TCR set was obtained from MIRA and was filtered for enrichment in COVID-19-positive ImmuneCODE repertoires, whereby public or cross-reactive TCRs were removed. Using the MIRA antigens, annotated TCRs were further analysed by specific ORF or by position within an ORF. Breadth was defined as annotated unique rearrangements over total unique productive rearrangements; depth was the summed frequency of those rearrangements. TCR breadth was compared between groups using two-sided Wilcoxon rank-sum tests. TCRdb stores this immuneACCESS table with in-frame sequences only. Part of the clones is absent; in the studies checked, under half of the shortfall reflects unresolved V genes, and no reason is known for the rest. The V and J calls and clone size come from that table; D and trimming were worked out from the DNA. Within this sample are roughly 410,000 clones, with around four fifths of them counted one time only. Of the sample, nearly 7.5% is held by the ten largest clones.

Sequenced material: peripheral blood, taken in a trial of Ad26.COV2.S vaccine versus placebo. Recombination connected TRBV6-6 to TRBJ1-4; the best D guess is TRBD1, with 6 bases matching. This clonotype was sampled from a person aged 18-65 years who received the Ad26.COV2.S COVID-19 vaccine or a placebo. The CDR3 corresponds to CASSYDRTNEKLFF. Here is the DNA: TGTGCCAGCAGTTACGACAGGACCAATGAAAAACTGTTTTTT.